The entry that follows covers one T cell receptor (beta chain) sequence. Sequencing was performed with immunoSEQ multiplex PCR; in TCRdb, only in-frame clones are kept and a portion is missing. Of tens of thousands of clones in the sample, around 80% were seen once. Sorting took every CD4+ cell except CD45RA+CCR7+CD95- naive cells, reaching over 95% purity. This sample is drawn from a study of human CD4 T cells and Enterobacteriaceae. CDR1 MGHDK and CDR2 SYGVNS come from the germline V gene. The CDR3 is 16 amino acids. With 1 base removed from V and 4 bases from J, the gap between germline ends came to 15 bases.

This receptor was identified in a human donor in good health. V is TRBV25-1 and J is TRBJ2-3; weak D call: TRBD2 (5 bases). Sequenced input: memory CD4+ T cells from blood. CDR3 loop: CASSEFSTNSPDTQYF. The CDR3 coding sequence is TGTGCCAGCAGTGAATTTTCGACTAATTCCCCAGATACGCAGTATTTT.